The present TCR beta chain was sequenced within a study of graft-versus-host responses after intestinal transplantation. Study at large: Transplant types were multivisceral, liver-intestinal, or isolated intestinal.

This clone was detected only a few times. The antigen is undetermined. Sequencing was performed with immunoSEQ multiplex PCR; in TCRdb, only in-frame clones are kept and a portion is missing. The sample holds approximately 18,000 clones, roughly 80% seen once. The CDR3 extends over 14 amino acids. Between the trimmed V and J ends, which lost 4 bases and 6 bases, there was a span of 13 bases. The germline V gene has CDR1 MRHNA and CDR2 SNTAGT. The graft tissue was processed, and this released both intraepithelial and lamina propria lymphocytes. Findings and caveats of the study: Early post-transplant HvG declines showed an association with peak circulating GvH clone levels. Researchers found GvH clones in recipient marrow, and some showed up first in ileum or blood.

The clonotype comes from a human patient who received an intestinal transplant, so some T cells may come from the graft donor. The starting material was ileum tissue, obtained roughly 70 weeks after intestinal transplant. J is TRBJ1-5 and V is TRBV6-4; possibly TRBD1 for D (5 bases). CDR3 in amino acids: CASSVHWGGQPQHF. The CDR3 DNA is TGTGCCAGCAGTGTCCACTGGGGGGGTCAGCCCCAGCATTTT.